This TCR delta chain was sequenced during a study of Vδ1+ human thymocytes. This clone has only a few counts. Its specificity is unknown. CDR1 and CDR2 from the germline V gene are TSWWSYY and QGS. The V gene lost 0 bases and the J gene lost 0 bases, with 14 bases spanning the gap. The CDR3 is 17 residues long. Broader study findings: Bulk repertoire data may be misinterpreted because of unexpected Vdelta2 sequences. Thymic TRG and TRD repertoires appeared highly polyclonal.

Sequences come from RNA converted to cDNA by reverse transcription. CDR3 amplicons came from multiplex PCR with pooled V-gene forward and constant-region reverse primers. TCRdb reran clone calling via CATT on the multiplex PCR reads. The sample yields roughly 50,000 delta-chain clones, roughly 15% seen once. The chain is built from TRDV1 and TRDJ1, with a possible D match to TRDD3 (5 bases). The receptor comes from a boy in the first two years of life who had congenital heart surgery. The sample taken for sequencing was Vdelta1+ gamma-delta thymocytes from the thymus. This sample's subset: FACS-sorted CD3+ TCRalphabeta- TCRVdelta1+ TCRVdelta2- thymocytes. DNA of the CDR3: TGTGCTCTTGGGGAACTAGAAAGGGGAGCCGACACCGATAAACTCATCTTT. It translates to CALGELERGADTDKLIF.